This T cell receptor (beta chain) is from a study of PD-1 blockade in classical Hodgkin lymphoma. Details on this clone: Its antigen is not known.

Time point defined: cycle 4 day 1 (C4D1), after less than seven weeks of nivolumab. Brentuximab vedotin exposure varied, and every patient relapsed after autologous stem cell transplantation. Using immunoSEQ multiplex PCR, the repertoire was profiled, and TCRdb retains in-frame clones only, with some absent. The repertoire includes tens of thousands of clones, about 73% of them detected once, and 15% to 20% sits in the top ten. Study-level points and caveats: Newly diagnosed patients reportedly trailed healthy donors in baseline TCR diversity.

V lost 8 bases to trimming and J lost 2 bases; unmatched junction nucleotides: 6. This CDR3 spans 14 amino acids. The germline CDR1 and CDR2 sequences are MDHEN and SYDVKM. The chain joins TRBV28 to TRBJ2-1, with 7 positions matching TRBD2. The clonotype comes from a human donor with classical Hodgkin lymphoma. The sequencing here drew on peripheral blood mononuclear cells (PBMCs), taken before the fourth cycle of nivolumab. CDR3 sequence reads: CASVKRGPYNEQFF. The CDR3 nucleotides are TGTGCCAGCGTGAAGCGGGGTCCCTACAATGAGCAGTTCTTC.